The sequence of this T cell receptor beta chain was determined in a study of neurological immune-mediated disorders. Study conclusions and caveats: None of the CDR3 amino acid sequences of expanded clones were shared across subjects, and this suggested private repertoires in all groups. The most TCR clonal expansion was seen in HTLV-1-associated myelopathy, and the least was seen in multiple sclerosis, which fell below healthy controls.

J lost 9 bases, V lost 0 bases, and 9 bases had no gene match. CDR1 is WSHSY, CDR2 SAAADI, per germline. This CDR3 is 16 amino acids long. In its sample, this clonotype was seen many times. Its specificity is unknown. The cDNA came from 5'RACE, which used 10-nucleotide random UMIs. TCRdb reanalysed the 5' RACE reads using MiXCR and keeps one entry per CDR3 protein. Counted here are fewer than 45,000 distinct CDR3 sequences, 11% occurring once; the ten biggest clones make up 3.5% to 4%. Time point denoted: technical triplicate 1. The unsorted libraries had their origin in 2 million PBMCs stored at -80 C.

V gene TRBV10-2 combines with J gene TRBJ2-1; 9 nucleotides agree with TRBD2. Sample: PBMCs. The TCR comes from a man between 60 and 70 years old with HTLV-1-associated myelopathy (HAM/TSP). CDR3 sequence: CASSESPSGTLSEQFF. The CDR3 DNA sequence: TGCGCCAGCAGTGAGTCCCCTAGCGGGACTCTCAGTGAGCAGTTCTTC.